The clone carrying this T cell receptor beta chain has only one observation. Its antigen is unidentified. The germline gene is not matched at one end of the junction; a read error may be the cause. TCRdb re-analysed the reads in MiXCR, keeping a single row per CDR3 protein. The repertoire includes 400,000 or so distinct CDR3 sequences, 25% to 40% of them detected once, and roughly 13% sits in the top ten. The data derive from a study of T cell repertoires in cytomegalovirus infection. Looking at the study overall: Public TCR beta signatures provided an indication of both CMV infection and a matching HLA type. Study-level results: Totalled public TCR beta family frequency picked out people who carried CMV plus the relevant HLA.

This CDR3 region has 15 residues. The germline CDR1 and CDR2 sequences are LNHDA and SQIVND (reference sequence). Sample: PBMCs. The sequence came from a human donor in good health (CMV status not recorded). Some clones in this sample may be carry-over from other donors' samples. J is TRBJ2-1 and V is TRBV19; the match to TRBD2 covers 12 bases. The DNA of the CDR3 is TGTGCCAGTACCAAGGGACTAGCGGGCGGCAATGAGCAGTTATTC. This sequence encodes CASTKGLAGGNEQLF.